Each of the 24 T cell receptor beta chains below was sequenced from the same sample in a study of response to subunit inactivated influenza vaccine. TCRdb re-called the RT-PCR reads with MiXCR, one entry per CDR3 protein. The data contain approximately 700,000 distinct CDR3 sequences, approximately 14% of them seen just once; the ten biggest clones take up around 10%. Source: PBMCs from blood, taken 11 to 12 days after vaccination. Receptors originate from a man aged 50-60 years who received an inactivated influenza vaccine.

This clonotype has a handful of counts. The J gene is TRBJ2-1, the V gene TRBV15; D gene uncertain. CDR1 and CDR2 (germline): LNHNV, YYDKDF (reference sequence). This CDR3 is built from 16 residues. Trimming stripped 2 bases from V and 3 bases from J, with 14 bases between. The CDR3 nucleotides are TGTGCCACCAGCAGATCGGCGACATCGCTCTACAATGAGCAGTTCTTC. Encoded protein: CATSRSATSLYNEQFF.

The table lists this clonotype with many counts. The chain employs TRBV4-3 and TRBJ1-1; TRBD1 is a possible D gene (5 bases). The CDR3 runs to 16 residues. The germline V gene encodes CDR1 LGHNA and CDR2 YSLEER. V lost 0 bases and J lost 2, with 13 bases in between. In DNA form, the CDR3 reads TGCGCCAGCAGCCAAGATCAGGCCGGGACCAACACTGAAGCTTTCTTT. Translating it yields CASSQDQAGTNTEAFF.

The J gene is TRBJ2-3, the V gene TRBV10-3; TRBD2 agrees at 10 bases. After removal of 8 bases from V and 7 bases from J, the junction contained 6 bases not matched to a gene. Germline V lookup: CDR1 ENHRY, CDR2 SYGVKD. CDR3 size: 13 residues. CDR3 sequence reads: CAIGLAGANTQYF. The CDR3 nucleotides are TGTGCCATCGGCCTAGCGGGGGCCAATACGCAGTATTTT.

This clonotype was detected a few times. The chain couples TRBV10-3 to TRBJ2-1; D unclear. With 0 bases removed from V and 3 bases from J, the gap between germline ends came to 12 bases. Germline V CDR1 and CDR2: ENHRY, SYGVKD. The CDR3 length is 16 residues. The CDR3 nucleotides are TGTGCCATCAGTGAGTCGTTGGCAGAGGTCTACAATGAGCAGTTCTTC. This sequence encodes CAISESLAEVYNEQFF.

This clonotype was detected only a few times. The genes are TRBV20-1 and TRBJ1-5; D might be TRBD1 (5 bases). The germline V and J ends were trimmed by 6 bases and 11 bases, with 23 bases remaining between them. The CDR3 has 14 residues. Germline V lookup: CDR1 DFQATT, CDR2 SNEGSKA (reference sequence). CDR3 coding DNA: TGCAGTGCGTTACAGGCCATCTCTCAAACGGCCCAGCATTTT. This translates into CSALQAISQTAQHF.

The CDR3 DNA sequence: TGCAGCGTTGAATTACGGGGAGGCACAGATACGCAGTATTTT. Translated, it gives CSVELRGGTDTQYF. This chain connects TRBV29-1 to TRBJ2-3; D may be TRBD2 (5 bases). The CDR3 loop spans 14 amino acids. Germline CDR1 is SQVTM and CDR2 is ANQGSEA. V was pared by 2 bases and J by 1 base, with 10 bases between.

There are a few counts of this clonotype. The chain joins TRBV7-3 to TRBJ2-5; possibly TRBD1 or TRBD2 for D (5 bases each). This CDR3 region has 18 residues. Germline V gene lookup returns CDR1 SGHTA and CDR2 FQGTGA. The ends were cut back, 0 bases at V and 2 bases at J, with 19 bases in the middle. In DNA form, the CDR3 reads TGTGCCAGCAGCTTAACTCCGGGACGACGAGGCCGGCAAGAGACCCAGTACTTC. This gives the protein CASSLTPGRRGRQETQYF.

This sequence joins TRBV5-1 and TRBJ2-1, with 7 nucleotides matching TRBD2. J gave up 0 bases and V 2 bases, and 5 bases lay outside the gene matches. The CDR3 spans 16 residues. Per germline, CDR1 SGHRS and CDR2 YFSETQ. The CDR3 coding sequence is TGCGCCAGCAGCTTTACATGGGGGGGCTCCTACAATGAGCAGTTCTTC. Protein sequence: CASSFTWGGSYNEQFF.

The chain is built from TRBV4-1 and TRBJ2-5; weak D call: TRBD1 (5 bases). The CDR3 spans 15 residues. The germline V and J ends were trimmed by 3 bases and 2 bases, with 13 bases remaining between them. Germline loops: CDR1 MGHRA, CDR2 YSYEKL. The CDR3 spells CASSHAQGVQETQYF. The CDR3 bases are TGCGCCAGCAGCCACGCGCAGGGCGTACAAGAGACCCAGTACTTC.

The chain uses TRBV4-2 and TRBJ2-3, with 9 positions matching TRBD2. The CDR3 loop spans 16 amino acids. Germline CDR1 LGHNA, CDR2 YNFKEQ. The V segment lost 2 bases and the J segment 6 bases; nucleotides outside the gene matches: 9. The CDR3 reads CASSQHSGGLGDTQYF. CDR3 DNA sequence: TGTGCCAGCAGCCAACATAGCGGGGGCCTTGGCGATACGCAGTATTTT.

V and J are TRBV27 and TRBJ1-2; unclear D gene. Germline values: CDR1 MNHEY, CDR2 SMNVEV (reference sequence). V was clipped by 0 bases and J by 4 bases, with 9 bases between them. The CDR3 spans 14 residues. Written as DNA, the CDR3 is TGTGCCAGCAGTTTATCCAGGCTGGGCTATGGCTACACCTTC. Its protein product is CASSLSRLGYGYTF.

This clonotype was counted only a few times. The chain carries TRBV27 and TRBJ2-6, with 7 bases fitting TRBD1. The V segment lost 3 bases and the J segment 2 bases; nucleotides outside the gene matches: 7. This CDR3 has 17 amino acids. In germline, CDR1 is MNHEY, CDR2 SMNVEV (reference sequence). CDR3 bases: TGTGCCAGCAGTTTGACAGGGACAGTCGCTGGGGCCAACGTCCTGACTTTC. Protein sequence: CASSLTGTVAGANVLTF.

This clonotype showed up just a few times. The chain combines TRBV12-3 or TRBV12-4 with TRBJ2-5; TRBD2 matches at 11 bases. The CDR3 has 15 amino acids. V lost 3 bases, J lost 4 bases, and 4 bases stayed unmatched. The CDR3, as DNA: TGTGCCAGCAGTTTGGGACTAGCGGCCTCAGAGACCCAGTACTTC. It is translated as CASSLGLAASETQYF.

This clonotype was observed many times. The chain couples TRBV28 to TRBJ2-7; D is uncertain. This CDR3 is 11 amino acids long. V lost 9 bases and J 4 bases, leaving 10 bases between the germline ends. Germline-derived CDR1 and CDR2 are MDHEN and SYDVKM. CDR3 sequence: CASTLGYEQYF. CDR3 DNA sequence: TGTGCCAGTACTCTGGGGTACGAGCAGTACTTC.

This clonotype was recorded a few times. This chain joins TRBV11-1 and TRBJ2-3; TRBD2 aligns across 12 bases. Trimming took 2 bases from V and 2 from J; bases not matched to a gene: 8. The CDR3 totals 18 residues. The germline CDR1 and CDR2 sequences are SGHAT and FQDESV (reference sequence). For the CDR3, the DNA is TGTGCCAGCAGCTTAAAACCTAGCGGGGGGGGCCTCACAGATACGCAGTATTTT. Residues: CASSLKPSGGGLTDTQYF.

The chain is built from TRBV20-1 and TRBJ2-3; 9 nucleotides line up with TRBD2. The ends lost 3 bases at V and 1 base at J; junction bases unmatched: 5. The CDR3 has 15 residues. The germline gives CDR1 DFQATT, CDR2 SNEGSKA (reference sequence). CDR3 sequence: CSASLASGGTDTQYF. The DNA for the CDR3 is TGCAGTGCTAGTCTGGCTAGCGGGGGCACAGATACGCAGTATTTT.

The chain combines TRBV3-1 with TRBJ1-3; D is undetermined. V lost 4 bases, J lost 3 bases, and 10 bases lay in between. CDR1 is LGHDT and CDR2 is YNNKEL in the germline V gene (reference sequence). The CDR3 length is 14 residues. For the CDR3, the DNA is TGTGCCAGCAGCCCCACCGCAGATGGAAACACCATATATTTT. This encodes CASSPTADGNTIYF.

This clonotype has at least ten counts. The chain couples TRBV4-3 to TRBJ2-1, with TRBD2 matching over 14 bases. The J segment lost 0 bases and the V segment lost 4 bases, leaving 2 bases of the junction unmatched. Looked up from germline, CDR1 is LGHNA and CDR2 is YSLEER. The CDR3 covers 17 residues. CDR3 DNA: TGCGCCAGCAGCCTCGGACTAGCGGGGGGCTCCTACAATGAGCAGTTCTTC. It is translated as CASSLGLAGGSYNEQFF.

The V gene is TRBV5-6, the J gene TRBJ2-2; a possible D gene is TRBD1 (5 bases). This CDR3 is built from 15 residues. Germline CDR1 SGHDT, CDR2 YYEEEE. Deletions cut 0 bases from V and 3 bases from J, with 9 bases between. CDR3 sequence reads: CASSLGGSYTGELFF. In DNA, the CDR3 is TGTGCCAGCAGCTTGGGGGGCAGTTACACCGGGGAGCTGTTTTTT.

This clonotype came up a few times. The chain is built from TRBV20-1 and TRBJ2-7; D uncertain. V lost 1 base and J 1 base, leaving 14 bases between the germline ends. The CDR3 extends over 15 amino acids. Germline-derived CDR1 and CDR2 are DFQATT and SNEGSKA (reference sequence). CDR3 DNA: TGCAGTGCTAGAGTGGGGTGGGGTCCATCCTACGAGCAGTACTTC. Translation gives CSARVGWGPSYEQYF.

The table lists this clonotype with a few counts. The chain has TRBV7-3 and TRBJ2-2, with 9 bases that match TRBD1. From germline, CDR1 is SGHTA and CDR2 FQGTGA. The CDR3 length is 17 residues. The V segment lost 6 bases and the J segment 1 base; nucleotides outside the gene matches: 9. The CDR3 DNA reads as TGTGCCAGCAGAATTACAGGGGGCGCAGGGAACACCGGGGAGCTGTTTTTT. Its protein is CASRITGGAGNTGELFF.

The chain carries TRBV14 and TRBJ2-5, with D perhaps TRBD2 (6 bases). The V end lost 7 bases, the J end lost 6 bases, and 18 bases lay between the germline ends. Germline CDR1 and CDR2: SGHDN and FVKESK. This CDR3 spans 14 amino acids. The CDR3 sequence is CASTPSGLPQTQYF. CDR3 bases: TGTGCCAGCACCCCCTCGGGACTTCCCCAGACCCAGTACTTC.

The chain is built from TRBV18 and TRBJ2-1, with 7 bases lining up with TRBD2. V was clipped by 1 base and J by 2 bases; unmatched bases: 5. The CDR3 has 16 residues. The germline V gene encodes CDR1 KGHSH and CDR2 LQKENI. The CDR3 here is CASSPRVAGAYNEQFF. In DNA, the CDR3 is TGTGCCAGCTCACCACGCGTGGCGGGGGCCTACAATGAGCAGTTCTTC.

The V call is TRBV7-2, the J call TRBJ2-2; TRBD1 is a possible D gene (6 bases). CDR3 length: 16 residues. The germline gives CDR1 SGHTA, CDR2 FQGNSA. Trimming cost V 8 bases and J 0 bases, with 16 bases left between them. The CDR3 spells CASGWTVTSNTGELFF. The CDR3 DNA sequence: TGTGCCAGCGGCTGGACAGTTACTTCGAACACCGGGGAGCTGTTTTTT.